This record covers a single T cell receptor beta chain. Its target is not known. This entry is derived from a study of beta chain features in type 1 diabetes. The authors reverse transcribed all of the isolated RNA, so sequencing captured expressed TCRB transcripts. Generated by immunoSEQ multiplex PCR, the TCRdb table keeps only in-frame clones and is missing some. Of over 200,000 clones listed, 11% are singletons. The CDR3 totals 13 residues. The germline V gene encodes CDR1 MNHNY and CDR2 SVGAGI (reference sequence). With 2 bases clipped from V and 3 bases from J, the junction kept 0 bases outside the gene matches. The study, taken as a whole, reports: Type 1 diabetes patients had TCRB CDR3s that were shorter (moderately but significantly so) in all four CD4+ subsets.

The sequenced sample was naive CD4+ T cells from blood. This TCR derives from a man aged 25-40 years with type 1 diabetes. The chain recombines TRBV6-6 with TRBJ2-5; 7 bases are shared with TRBD2. The CDR3 reads CASSYAGEETQYF. The CDR3 DNA reads as TGTGCCAGCAGTTACGCGGGGGAAGAGACCCAGTACTTC.